Listed here are 29 T cell receptor beta chains from one sample, sequenced in a study of cytotoxic CD8 clonotypes in ibrutinib-treated CLL. Some clones are missing from TCRdb's copy, which holds only in-frame ones; the method was immunoSEQ multiplex PCR. The table lists about 130,000 clones, approximately 85% of them singletons. The sequences come from PBMCs, collected after 24 months of ibrutinib treatment. Source of these receptors: a human donor with chronic lymphocytic leukemia.

The chain couples TRBV30 to TRBJ1-3; D is ambiguous. Trimming pared 5 bases from V and 6 bases from J, leaving 14 bases between. The CDR3 totals 13 residues. CDR1 is GTSNPN and CDR2 is SVGIG in the germline V gene (reference sequence). CDR3 loop: CAWASGNQNTIYF. The DNA for the CDR3 is TGTGCCTGGGCATCGGGAAACCAAAACACCATATATTTT.

The rearrangement links TRBV5-6 to TRBJ2-7; possible D gene TRBD1, 5 bases. The CDR3 runs to 13 residues. Per the germline V gene, CDR1 is SGHDT and CDR2 is YYEEEE. V was clipped by 3 bases and J by 4 bases, with 11 bases between them. The CDR3 DNA follows: TGTGCCAGCAGCTCGACAGACAGTTACGAGCAGTACTTC. Its protein is CASSSTDSYEQYF.

The chain uses TRBV7-3 and TRBJ2-1; TRBD1 aligns across 8 bases. The length of the CDR3 is 21 residues. V shed 1 base, J shed 1 base, and the junction held 18 bases outside the gene matches. The germline gives CDR1 SGHTA, CDR2 FQGTGA. As DNA, the CDR3 is TGTGCCAGCAGCTTAATGGCGGCCAGGGGGCAGGTGGTTAGTTCCTACAATGAGCAGTTCTTC. It yields the protein CASSLMAARGQVVSSYNEQFF. Full variable domain (rest looked up from reference TRBV7-3 and TRBJ2-1): GAGVSQTPSNKVTEKGKYVELRCDPISGHTALYWYRQSLGQGPEFLIYFQGTGAADDSGLPNDRFFAVRPEGSVSTLKIQRTERGDSAVYLCASSLMAARGQVVSSYNEQFFGPGTRLTVL.

Written as DNA, the CDR3 is TGTGCCAGCAGTGAAGGGGGAGGGAACACTGAAGCTTTCTTT. Protein: CASSEGGGNTEAFF. The chain is built from TRBV6-1 and TRBJ1-1; no firm D call. The CDR3 contains 14 residues. V was trimmed by 1 base and J by 1 base, leaving 7 bases between them. The germline CDR1 and CDR2 sequences are MNHNS and SASEGT.

This clone was recorded a few times. This chain uses TRBV6-5 with TRBJ1-5, with 8 bases identical to TRBD1. J lost 0 bases, V lost 6 bases, and 4 bases had no gene match. Germline V gene sequence: CDR1 MNHEY, CDR2 SVGAGI. The length of the CDR3 is 15 residues. CDR3 sequence reads: CASRDREYSNQPQHF. The DNA for the CDR3 is TGTGCCAGCAGGGACAGGGAGTATAGCAATCAGCCCCAGCATTTT.

This clone has only one observation. V usage is TRBV28 and J usage is TRBJ1-3; 8 bases line up with TRBD1. This CDR3 has 14 residues. CDR1 and CDR2 (germline): MDHEN, SYDVKM. V gave up 6 bases and J gave up 4 bases; unmatched junction bases: 5. Written as DNA, the CDR3 is TGTGCCAGCAGCCGATGGGACAGGGGAAACACCATATATTTT. Its protein is CASSRWDRGNTIYF. Drawing the rest from reference TRBV28 and TRBJ1-3, the complete variable domain is DVKVTQSSRYLVKRTGEKVFLECVQDMDHENMFWYRQDPGLGLRLIYFSYDVKMKEKGDIPEGYSVSREKKERFSLILESASTNQTSMYLCASSRWDRGNTIYFGEGSWLTVV.

The chain joins TRBV14 to TRBJ2-7; the D is unclear. This CDR3 is 13 amino acids long. Germline V gene lookup returns CDR1 SGHDN and CDR2 FVKESK. V gave up 1 base and J gave up 4 bases, with 8 bases separating them. The CDR3 is CASSQATLYEQYF. CDR3 nucleotides: TGTGCCAGCAGCCAAGCAACACTTTACGAGCAGTACTTC. The full variable domain, completed using reference TRBV14 and TRBJ2-7, is EAGVTQFPSHSVIEKGQTVTLRCDPISGHDNLYWYRRVMGKEIKFLLHFVKESKQDESGMPNNRFLAERTGGTYSTLKVQPAELEDSGVYFCASSQATLYEQYFGPGTRLTVT.

This sequence joins TRBV5-1 and TRBJ1-4, with D perhaps matching TRBD1 (5 bases). Germline lookup yields CDR1 SGHRS and CDR2 YFSETQ. CDR3 length equals 14 residues. Trimming cost V 4 bases and J 7 bases, with 14 bases left between them. CDR3 DNA sequence: TGCGCCAGCAGCCCGACAGCGACCCTTGAAAAACTGTTTTTT. Translation gives CASSPTATLEKLFF.

To note about this clone: The same CDR3 arises from other DNA sequences in this sample as well. The chain uses TRBV27 and TRBJ2-7, with D perhaps TRBD1 (6 bases). Between the trimmed V and J ends, which lost 5 bases and 0 bases, there was a span of 17 bases. Per the germline V gene, CDR1 is MNHEY and CDR2 is SMNVEV (reference sequence). This CDR3 spans 16 amino acids. CDR3 in DNA: TGTGCCAGCAGTCTGCGAGGACAGATAAGCTCCTACGAGCAGTACTTC. Protein sequence: CASSLRGQISSYEQYF.

The chain employs TRBV2 and TRBJ2-7; 13 positions agree with TRBD2. The CDR3 runs to 17 residues. Germline V gives CDR1 SNHLY, CDR2 FYNNEI. V lost 2 bases to trimming and J lost 2 bases; unmatched junction nucleotides: 6. DNA for the CDR3: TGTGCCAGCAGTGAACCGCCTGGACTAGCGGGAGCCTACGAGCAGTACTTC. Amino acid sequence: CASSEPPGLAGAYEQYF.

The V call is TRBV28, the J call TRBJ1-1; D remains ambiguous. The V gene's germline CDR1 is MDHEN and CDR2 SYDVKM. V lost 7 bases and J 5 bases, leaving 8 bases between the germline ends. The CDR3 consists of 11 residues. In DNA form, the CDR3 reads TGTGCCAGCACCAGGCATACTGAAGCTTTCTTT. This sequence encodes CASTRHTEAFF.

The V and J genes are TRBV10-3 and TRBJ2-6; possibly TRBD2 for D (6 bases). This CDR3 has 17 amino acids. Per germline, CDR1 ENHRY and CDR2 SYGVKD. The ends were cut back, 0 bases at V and 2 bases at J, with 11 bases in the middle. This CDR3 reads CAISESLTGAGANVLTF. The CDR3 DNA sequence: TGTGCCATCAGTGAGTCCTTAACGGGAGCTGGGGCCAACGTCCTGACTTTC.

The CDR3 region is CAISESPGRRDSYEQYF. The CDR3 DNA reads as TGTGCCATCAGTGAGTCTCCCGGACGGAGGGATTCCTACGAGCAGTACTTC. This chain joins TRBV10-3 and TRBJ2-7, with D possibly matching TRBD2 (6 bases). The CDR3 contains 17 residues. Germline loops: CDR1 ENHRY, CDR2 SYGVKD. Deletions cut 0 bases from V and 1 base from J, with 16 bases between.

V gene TRBV5-4 combines with J gene TRBJ2-2; TRBD2 aligns across 9 bases. Per germline, CDR1 SGHNT and CDR2 YYREEE (reference sequence). The CDR3 has 17 residues. Trimming cost V 4 bases and J 2 bases; bases outside gene matches: 9. Here the CDR3 reads CASSPYSGSGNTGELFF. The CDR3 DNA reads TGTGCCAGCAGCCCGTATAGCGGGAGCGGAAACACCGGGGAGCTGTTTTTT.

The chain is built from TRBV7-3 and TRBJ2-5; 7 positions agree with TRBD2. This CDR3 contains 15 residues. J was trimmed by 4 bases and V by 0 bases; bases with no gene match: 5. CDR1 is SGHTA, CDR2 FQGTGA, per germline. The CDR3 nucleotides read TGTGCCAGCAGCTTAACGGGAGGGCCAGGAGAGACCCAGTACTTC. This codes for CASSLTGGPGETQYF.

The V and J genes are TRBV7-7 and TRBJ2-7; no clear D gene. CDR3 length: 12 amino acids. Trimming stripped 1 base from V and 10 bases from J, with 11 bases between. Germline assignment: CDR1 SSHAT and CDR2 FNYEAQ (reference sequence). The chain's CDR3 is CASSLDQSDQYF. CDR3 bases: TGTGCCAGCAGCTTAGATCAGTCCGACCAGTACTTC.

The chain joins TRBV4-1 to TRBJ1-1, with 9 bases identical to TRBD1. The CDR3 loop spans 15 amino acids. The ends lost 3 bases at V and 5 bases at J; junction bases unmatched: 7. The germline V gene has CDR1 MGHRA and CDR2 YSYEKL. The CDR3 DNA reads as TGCGCCAGCAGCCAGGCCTACAGGGGGCGGACTGAAGCTTTCTTT. It is translated as CASSQAYRGRTEAFF.

The chain is built from TRBV19 and TRBJ1-4; D is undetermined. The V end lost 3 bases, the J end lost 6 bases, and 8 bases lay between the germline ends. The CDR3 is 13 residues long. Germline assignment: CDR1 LNHDA and CDR2 SQIVND (reference sequence). As DNA, the CDR3 is TGTGCCAGTAGTATGTACCAGGATGAAAAACTGTTTTTT. Encoded protein: CASSMYQDEKLFF.

The CDR3, as DNA: TGCGCCAGCAGCCAACTAGGGACGGACGAAGCTTTCTTT. Its translation: CASSQLGTDEAFF. This chain links TRBV4-3 with TRBJ1-1, with a weak D call TRBD1 (5 bases). The CDR3 consists of 13 residues. Germline V gene lookup returns CDR1 LGHNA and CDR2 YSLEER. The V end was cut by 2 bases, the J end by 8 bases, with 12 bases between.

The CDR3 DNA reads TGTGCCATCAGTGCCGGGCAGGGACAGGGTTCAAATGCCAATCAGCCCCAGCATTTT. This encodes CAISAGQGQGSNANQPQHF. The V call is TRBV10-3, the J call TRBJ1-5; the match to TRBD1 covers 9 bases. CDR1 and CDR2 from the germline V gene are ENHRY and SYGVKD. The ends lost 4 bases at V and 3 bases at J; junction bases unmatched: 16. This CDR3 has 19 amino acids.

The chain is built from TRBV19 and TRBJ1-2, with 7 bases matching TRBD1. This CDR3 spans 12 amino acids. With V trimmed by 5 bases and J by 6 bases, 3 bases remained unmatched. Germline V CDR1 and CDR2: LNHDA, SQIVND (reference sequence). CDR3: CASSVTGNGYTF. DNA of the CDR3: TGTGCCAGTAGTGTGACAGGGAATGGCTACACCTTC.

The V call is TRBV10-2, the J call TRBJ2-4; D unresolved. Germline V gene data show CDR1 as WSHSY and CDR2 as SAAADI. V was pared by 6 bases and J by 5 bases, with 20 bases between. The CDR3 runs 16 residues. Here the CDR3 reads CASRGLKGYDQNIQYF. CDR3 nucleotide sequence: TGCGCCAGCAGAGGTCTGAAAGGGTACGACCAAAACATTCAGTACTTC.

This clone has only a few counts. The rearrangement links TRBV28 to TRBJ1-5; no reliable D call. The CDR3 is 13 amino acids. With 3 bases removed from V and 5 bases from J, the gap between germline ends came to 8 bases. Germline V lookup: CDR1 MDHEN, CDR2 SYDVKM. The CDR3 loop is CASSLERDQPQHF. The DNA for the CDR3 is TGTGCCAGCAGTTTGGAACGGGATCAGCCCCAGCATTTT.

The chain is built from TRBV5-4 and TRBJ2-1; TRBD2 matches at 8 bases. The V segment lost 0 bases and the J segment 4 bases; nucleotides outside the gene matches: 9. The CDR3 consists of 17 residues. Germline V gene sequence: CDR1 SGHNT, CDR2 YYREEE (reference sequence). CDR3 in DNA: TGTGCCAGCAGCTTGGGCCAAGGGGCGGGAGGATACAATGAGCAGTTCTTC. It codes for CASSLGQGAGGYNEQFF.

The chain carries TRBV28 and TRBJ1-4, with TRBD1 identical over 7 bases. Germline CDR1 reads MDHEN; CDR2 reads SYDVKM. The CDR3 totals 14 residues. With 6 bases clipped from V and 11 bases from J, the junction kept 12 bases outside the gene matches. The CDR3 region has the DNA TGTGCCAGCAGGTCCGGACAGGTGGCGACGAAACTGTTTTTT. Its protein product is CASRSGQVATKLFF. Full variable domain (rest looked up from reference TRBV28 and TRBJ1-4): DVKVTQSSRYLVKRTGEKVFLECVQDMDHENMFWYRQDPGLGLRLIYFSYDVKMKEKGDIPEGYSVSREKKERFSLILESASTNQTSMYLCASRSGQVATKLFFGSGTQLSVL.

This chain joins TRBV6-1 and TRBJ1-2; TRBD1 might be the D (5 bases). CDR3 size: 14 residues. The germline V gene has CDR1 MNHNS and CDR2 SASEGT. V lost 2 bases, J lost 7 bases, and 14 bases lay in between. The CDR3 DNA reads as TGTGCCAGCAGTGAACTGGGGGTAGTGGTTGGCTACACCTTC. The encoded protein is CASSELGVVVGYTF.

This chain links TRBV9 with TRBJ2-1; 7 positions match TRBD2. V trimming: 0 bases; J trimming: 7 bases; junction bases outside the gene matches: 4. The CDR3 covers 14 residues. CDR1 is SGDLS and CDR2 is YYNGEE in the germline V gene. The DNA of the CDR3 is TGTGCCAGCAGCGTAGGACTAGCTACTAATGAGCAGTTCTTC. It translates to CASSVGLATNEQFF.

The J gene is TRBJ2-7, the V gene TRBV30; D remains ambiguous. With 1 base removed from V and 3 bases from J, the gap between germline ends came to 4 bases. Per the germline V gene, CDR1 is GTSNPN and CDR2 is SVGIG (reference sequence). The CDR3 runs 11 residues. The CDR3 here is CAWSGSYEQYF. In DNA, the CDR3 is TGTGCCTGGAGTGGGAGCTACGAGCAGTACTTC.

The rearrangement joins TRBV7-8 to TRBJ1-4, with D hard to call. Germline V gene lookup returns CDR1 SGHVS and CDR2 FQNEAQ. V lost 6 bases, J lost 3 bases, and 17 bases lay in between. This CDR3 comprises 16 residues. The CDR3 sequence is CASSSGRTWSNEKLFF. The CDR3, as DNA: TGTGCCAGCAGTTCTGGGAGGACCTGGTCTAATGAAAAACTGTTTTTT.